This TCR beta chain was sequenced in a study of blood T cell repertoires in COVID-19. Data came from immunoSEQ multiplex PCR; TCRdb stores just in-frame clones and leaves some out. The table records over 100,000 clones, roughly 90% of them present only once. The CDR3 is 13 amino acids. Germline assignment: CDR1 SNHLY and CDR2 FYNNEI. After removal of 6 bases from V and 7 bases from J, the junction contained 8 bases not matched to a gene. During active infection, Seattle patients enrolled and were then monitored through disease. The chain combines TRBV2 with TRBJ1-2, with 7 bases lining up with TRBD1. Material for sequencing was peripheral blood. The TCR originated in a man aged 55 to 70 with COVID-19, enrolled during active disease. CDR3 DNA: TGTGCCAGCAGGGCCTGGACAGGACGTGGCTACACCTTC. It is translated as CASRAWTGRGYTF.